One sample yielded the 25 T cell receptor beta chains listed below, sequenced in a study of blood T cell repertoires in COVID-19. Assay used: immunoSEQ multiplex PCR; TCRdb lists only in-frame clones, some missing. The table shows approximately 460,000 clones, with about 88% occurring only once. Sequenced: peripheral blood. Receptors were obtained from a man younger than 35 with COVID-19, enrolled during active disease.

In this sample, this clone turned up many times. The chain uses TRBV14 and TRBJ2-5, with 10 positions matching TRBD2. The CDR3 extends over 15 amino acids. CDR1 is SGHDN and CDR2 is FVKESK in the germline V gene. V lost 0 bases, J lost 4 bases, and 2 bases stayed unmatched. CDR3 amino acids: CASSQESSGGETQYF. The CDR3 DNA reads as TGTGCCAGCAGCCAAGAGTCTAGCGGGGGAGAGACCCAGTACTTC.

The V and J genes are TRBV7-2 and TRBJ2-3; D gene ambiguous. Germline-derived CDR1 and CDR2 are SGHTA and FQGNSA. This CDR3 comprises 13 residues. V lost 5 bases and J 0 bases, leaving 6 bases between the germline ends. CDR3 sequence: CASSRTSTDTQYF. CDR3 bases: TGTGCCAGCAGCCGTACTAGCACAGATACGCAGTATTTT.

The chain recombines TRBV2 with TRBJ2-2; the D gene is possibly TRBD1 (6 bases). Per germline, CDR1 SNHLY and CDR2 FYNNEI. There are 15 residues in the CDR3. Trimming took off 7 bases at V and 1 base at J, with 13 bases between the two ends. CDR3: CASTGPTGNTGELFF. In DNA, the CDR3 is TGTGCCAGCACTGGGCCGACAGGGAACACCGGGGAGCTGTTTTTT.

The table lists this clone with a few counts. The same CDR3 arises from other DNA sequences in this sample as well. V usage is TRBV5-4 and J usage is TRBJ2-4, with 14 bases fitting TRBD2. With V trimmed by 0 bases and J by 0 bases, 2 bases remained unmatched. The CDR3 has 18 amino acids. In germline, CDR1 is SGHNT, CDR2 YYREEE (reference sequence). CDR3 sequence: CASSLGLAGGPAKNIQYF. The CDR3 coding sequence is TGTGCCAGCAGCTTGGGACTAGCGGGGGGGCCAGCCAAAAACATTCAGTACTTC.

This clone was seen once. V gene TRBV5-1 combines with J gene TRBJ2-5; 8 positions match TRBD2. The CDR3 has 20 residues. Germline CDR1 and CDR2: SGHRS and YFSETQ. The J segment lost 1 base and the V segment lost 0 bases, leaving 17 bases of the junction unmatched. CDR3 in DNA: TGCGCCAGCAGCTTGGCCGTATGGACTAGCCAAAACTCAGGCCAAGAGACCCAGTACTTC. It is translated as CASSLAVWTSQNSGQETQYF.

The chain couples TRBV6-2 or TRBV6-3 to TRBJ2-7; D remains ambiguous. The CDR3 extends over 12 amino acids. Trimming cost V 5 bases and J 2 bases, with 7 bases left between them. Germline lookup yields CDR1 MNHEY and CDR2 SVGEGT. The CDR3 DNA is TGTGCCAGCAGTACAGTAGCCTACGAGCAGTACTTC. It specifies CASSTVAYEQYF.

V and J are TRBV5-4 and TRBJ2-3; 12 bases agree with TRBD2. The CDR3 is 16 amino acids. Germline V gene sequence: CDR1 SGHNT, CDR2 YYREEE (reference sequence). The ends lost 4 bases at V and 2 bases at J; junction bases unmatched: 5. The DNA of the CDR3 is TGTGCCAGCAGCATAGGGACTAGCGGGCTCACAGATACGCAGTATTTT. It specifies CASSIGTSGLTDTQYF. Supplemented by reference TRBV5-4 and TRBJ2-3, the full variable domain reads ETGVTQSPTHLIKTRGQQVTLRCSSQSGHNTVSWYQQALGQGPQFIFQYYREEENGRGNFPPRFSGLQFPNYSSELNVNALELDDSALYLCASSIGTSGLTDTQYFGPGTRLTVL.

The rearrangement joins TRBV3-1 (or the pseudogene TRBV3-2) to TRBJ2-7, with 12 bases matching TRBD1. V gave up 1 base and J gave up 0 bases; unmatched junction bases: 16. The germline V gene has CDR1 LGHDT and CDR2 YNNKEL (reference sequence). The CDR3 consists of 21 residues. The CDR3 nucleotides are TGTGCCAGCAGCCAAGCCCGGGCGGGACAGGGGGCTAGCGGGAGCTCCTACGAGCAGTACTTC. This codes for CASSQARAGQGASGSSYEQYF.

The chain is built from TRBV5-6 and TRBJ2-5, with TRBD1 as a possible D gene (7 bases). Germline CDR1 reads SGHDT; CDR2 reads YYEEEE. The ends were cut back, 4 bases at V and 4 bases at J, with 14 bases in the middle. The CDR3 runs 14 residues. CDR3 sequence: CASSPRQGGETQYF. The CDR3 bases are TGTGCCAGCAGCCCAAGACAGGGAGGAGAGACCCAGTACTTC.

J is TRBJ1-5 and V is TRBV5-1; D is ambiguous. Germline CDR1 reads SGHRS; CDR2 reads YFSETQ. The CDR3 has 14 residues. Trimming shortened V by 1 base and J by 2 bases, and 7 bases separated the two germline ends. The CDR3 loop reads CASSLYGGNQPQHF. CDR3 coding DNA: TGCGCCAGCAGCTTGTACGGGGGCAATCAGCCCCAGCATTTT.

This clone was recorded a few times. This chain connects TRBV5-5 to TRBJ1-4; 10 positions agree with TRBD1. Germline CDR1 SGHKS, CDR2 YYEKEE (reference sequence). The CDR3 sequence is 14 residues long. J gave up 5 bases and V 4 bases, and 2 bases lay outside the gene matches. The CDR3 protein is CASSPTGGNEKLFF. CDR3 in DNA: TGTGCCAGCAGCCCGACAGGGGGCAATGAAAAACTGTTTTTT.

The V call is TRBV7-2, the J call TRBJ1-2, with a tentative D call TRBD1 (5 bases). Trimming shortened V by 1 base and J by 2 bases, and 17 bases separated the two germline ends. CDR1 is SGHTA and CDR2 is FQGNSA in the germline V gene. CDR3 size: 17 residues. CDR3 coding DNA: TGTGCCAGCAGCTTAGGGGGCCTCCGGGCCATCAACTATGGCTACACCTTC. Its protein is CASSLGGLRAINYGYTF.

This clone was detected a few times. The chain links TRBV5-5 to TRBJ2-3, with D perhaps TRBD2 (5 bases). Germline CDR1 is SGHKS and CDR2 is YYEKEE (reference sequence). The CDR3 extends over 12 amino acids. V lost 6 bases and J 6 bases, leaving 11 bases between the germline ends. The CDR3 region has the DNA TGTGCCAGCAACTTACTAGGGGATACGCAGTATTTT. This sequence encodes CASNLLGDTQYF.

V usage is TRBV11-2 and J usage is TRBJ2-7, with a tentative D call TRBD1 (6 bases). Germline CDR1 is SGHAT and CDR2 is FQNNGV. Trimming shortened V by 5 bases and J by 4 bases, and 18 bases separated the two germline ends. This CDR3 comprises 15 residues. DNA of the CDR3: TGTGCCAGCAGCATCGCTCCGGGACAAATTTACGAGCAGTACTTC. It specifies CASSIAPGQIYEQYF.

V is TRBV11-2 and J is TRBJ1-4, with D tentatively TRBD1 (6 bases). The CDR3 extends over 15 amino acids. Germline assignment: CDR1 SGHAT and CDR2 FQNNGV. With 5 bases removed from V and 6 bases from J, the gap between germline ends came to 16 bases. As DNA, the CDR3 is TGTGCCAGCAGCCAATACGCGGCAGGGGATGAAAAACTGTTTTTT. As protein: CASSQYAAGDEKLFF.

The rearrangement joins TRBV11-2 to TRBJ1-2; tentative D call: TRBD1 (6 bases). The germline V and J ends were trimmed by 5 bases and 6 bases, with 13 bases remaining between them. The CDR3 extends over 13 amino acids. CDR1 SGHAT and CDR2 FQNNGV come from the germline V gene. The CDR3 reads CASSTLQGNGYTF. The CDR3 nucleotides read TGTGCCAGCAGCACCCTTCAGGGGAATGGCTACACCTTC. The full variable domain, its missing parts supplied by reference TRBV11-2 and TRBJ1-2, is EAGVAQSPRYKIIEKRQSVAFWCNPISGHATLYWYQQILGQGPKLLIQFQNNGVVDDSQLPKDRFSAERLKGVDSTLKIQPAKLEDSAVYLCASSTLQGNGYTFGSGTRLTVV.

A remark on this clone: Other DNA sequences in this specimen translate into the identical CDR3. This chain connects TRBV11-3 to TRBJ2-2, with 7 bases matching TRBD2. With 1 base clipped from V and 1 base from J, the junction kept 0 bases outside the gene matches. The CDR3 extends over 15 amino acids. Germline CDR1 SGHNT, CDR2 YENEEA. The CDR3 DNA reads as TGTGCCAGCAGCTTAGCGGGAGGGAACACCGGGGAGCTGTTTTTT. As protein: CASSLAGGNTGELFF.

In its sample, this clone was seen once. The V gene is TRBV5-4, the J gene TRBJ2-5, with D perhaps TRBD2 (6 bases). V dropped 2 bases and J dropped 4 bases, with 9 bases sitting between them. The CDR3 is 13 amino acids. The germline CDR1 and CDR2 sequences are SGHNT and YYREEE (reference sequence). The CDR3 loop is CASSFTEGETQYF. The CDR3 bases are TGTGCCAGCAGCTTCACGGAGGGAGAGACCCAGTACTTC.

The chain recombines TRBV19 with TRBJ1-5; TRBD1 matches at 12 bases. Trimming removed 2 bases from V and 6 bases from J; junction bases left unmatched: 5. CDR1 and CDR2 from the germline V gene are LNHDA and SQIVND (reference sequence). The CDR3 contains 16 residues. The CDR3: CASSIPGTGGLQPQHF. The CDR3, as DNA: TGTGCCAGTAGTATACCCGGGACAGGGGGCCTTCAGCCCCAGCATTTT.

The DNA of the CDR3 is TGTGCCACCCAAGCGGAGCCTCACACCGGGGAGCTGTTTTTT. This codes for CATQAEPHTGELFF. V and J are TRBV6-5 and TRBJ2-2; D is perhaps TRBD2 (5 bases). The V end lost 10 bases, the J end lost 3 bases, and 15 bases lay between the germline ends. The germline gives CDR1 MNHEY, CDR2 SVGAGI. The CDR3 consists of 14 residues.

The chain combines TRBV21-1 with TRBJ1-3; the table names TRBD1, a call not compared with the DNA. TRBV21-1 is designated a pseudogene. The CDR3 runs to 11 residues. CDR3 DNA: TGCGCCCGGACAGGTGGAAACACCATATATTTT. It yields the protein CARTGGNTIYF.

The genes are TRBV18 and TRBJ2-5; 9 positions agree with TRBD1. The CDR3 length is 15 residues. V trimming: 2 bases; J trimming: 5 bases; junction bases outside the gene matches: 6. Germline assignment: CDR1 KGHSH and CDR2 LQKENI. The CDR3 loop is CASSPTQGAMETQYF. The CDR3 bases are TGTGCCAGCTCACCAACACAGGGGGCAATGGAGACCCAGTACTTC.

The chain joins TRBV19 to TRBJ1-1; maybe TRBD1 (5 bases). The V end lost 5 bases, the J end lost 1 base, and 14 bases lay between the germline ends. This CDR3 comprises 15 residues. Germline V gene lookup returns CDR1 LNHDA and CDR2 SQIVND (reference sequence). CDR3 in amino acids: CASSAQGLPNTEAFF. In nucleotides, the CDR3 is TGTGCCAGTAGTGCCCAGGGTCTCCCGAACACTGAAGCTTTCTTT.

CDR3 loop: CASGLSRTSGANTGELFF. CDR3 nucleotide sequence: TGTGCTAGTGGTTTGTCCCGGACTAGCGGGGCGAACACCGGGGAGCTGTTTTTT. The genes are TRBV12-5 and TRBJ2-2; 12 positions match TRBD2. From germline, CDR1 is LGHNT and CDR2 FRNRAP. The CDR3 has 18 amino acids. The ends lost 2 bases at V and 0 bases at J; junction bases unmatched: 4.

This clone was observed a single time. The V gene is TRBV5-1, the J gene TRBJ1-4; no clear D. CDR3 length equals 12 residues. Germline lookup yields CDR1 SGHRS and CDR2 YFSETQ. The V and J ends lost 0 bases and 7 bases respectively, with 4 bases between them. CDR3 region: CASSLEAEKLFF. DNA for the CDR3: TGCGCCAGCAGCTTGGAAGCTGAAAAACTGTTTTTT.